This T cell receptor beta chain was captured in a study of regulatory T cells in long-lasting Graves disease. Across the study: Graves' cases, newly diagnosed, had used antithyroid drugs under 3 months. Findings and limits, study-wide: The study found TRBV28, TRBJ1-2 and TRBJ2-5 favored in persistent disease. Possibly, too few samples lowered accuracy.

Time point noted: newly diagnosed GD, antithyroid drugs for less than 3 months. PBMCs were the source of the RNA used for TCR sequencing. This clonotype was counted at least ten times. Its antigen is unidentified. Deletions cut 7 bases from V and 5 bases from J, with 14 bases between. CDR3 size: 13 residues. CDR1 and CDR2 (germline): MDHEN, SYDVKM. Through Arm-PCR of CDR3 regions and iRepertoire HTBI primers, TCR beta libraries were built. MiXCR, run by TCRdb on the multiplex PCR reads, gives a single entry per CDR3 protein. The table records roughly 350,000 distinct CDR3 sequences, 15% to 20% of them present only once. These same data were also listed under a study on T cells in Graves' hyperthyroidism and ophthalmopathy. From that second work: HTBI primers were used for first-round RT-PCR of the TCR CDR3.

The sequence was obtained from a young woman with Graves disease. The chain combines TRBV28 with TRBJ1-2; a possible D gene is TRBD1 (5 bases). Sequenced here: peripheral blood mononuclear cells (PBMCs), sampled at new diagnosis, from a patient treated with antithyroid drugs. The CDR3, as DNA: TGTGCCAGCATAGGTGGTGGGGGTTATGGCTACACCTTC. Encoded protein: CASIGGGGYGYTF.